The sequence of this T cell receptor beta chain was determined in a study of blood T cell repertoires in COVID-19. Trimming at V came to 7 bases and at J to 2 bases, leaving 6 bases not matched to a gene. CDR1 and CDR2 from the germline V gene are LNHDA and SQIVND (reference sequence). The CDR3 is 14 residues long. Sequencing used immunoSEQ multiplex PCR; TCRdb keeps in-frame clones, though not all of them. Here the sample spans about 150,000 clones, around 80% being singletons. This clonotype originated in a man in his fifties or sixties with acute or convalescent COVID-19. What was sequenced was peripheral blood. This sequence joins TRBV19 and TRBJ1-2; 8 bases line up with TRBD1. The CDR3 here is CASTPGTGNYGYTF. As DNA, the CDR3 is TGTGCCAGTACCCCCGGGACAGGCAACTATGGCTACACCTTC.